The 21 T cell receptor beta chains given below trace back to one sample, sequenced in a study of T-cell memory formation after mild COVID-19. TCRdb re-called the 5' RACE reads through MiXCR, storing one row per CDR3 protein. The table has under 150,000 distinct CDR3 sequences, roughly 15% seen once. The sequenced sample was PBMCs or a T cell subset sorted from them (not recorded which). The receptors come from an adult woman who had mild COVID-19 (a few samples of this study predate the infection). Cell type and time point are not known.

V and J are TRBV18 and TRBJ2-7, with 7 bases lining up with TRBD1. This CDR3 is built from 16 residues. Germline V CDR1 and CDR2: KGHSH, LQKENI. V lost 5 bases to trimming and J lost 2 bases; unmatched junction nucleotides: 12. The CDR3 DNA is TGTGCCAGCTCATCAGCCGGGACAGCGAAACCCTACGAGCAGTACTTC. Protein product: CASSSAGTAKPYEQYF.

J is TRBJ2-4 and V is TRBV18; TRBD1 is a possible D gene (6 bases). The CDR3 loop spans 14 amino acids. Germline V gene lookup returns CDR1 KGHSH and CDR2 LQKENI. V was shortened by 3 bases and J by 8 bases, with 14 bases between the two germline ends. CDR3 nucleotides: TGTGCCAGCTCACCTCCTCAGGGGTCGGACATTCAGTACTTC. This translates into CASSPPQGSDIQYF.

This clonotype was counted only a few times. The V and J genes are TRBV5-1 and TRBJ2-5; D not certain. CDR1 and CDR2 from the germline V gene are SGHRS and YFSETQ. V was trimmed by 0 bases and J by 3 bases, leaving 3 bases between them. The CDR3 spans 12 residues. The CDR3 sequence is CASSLAKETQYF. Written as DNA, the CDR3 is TGCGCCAGCAGCTTGGCCAAAGAGACCCAGTACTTC.

Turning to this clonotype: Compared with germline, one end of the junction differs, possibly owing to a read error. The chain joins TRBV7-7 to TRBJ1-1, with D tentatively TRBD1 (5 bases). This CDR3 is 13 amino acids long. From germline, CDR1 is SSHAT and CDR2 FNYEAQ (reference sequence). Here the CDR3 DNA reads TGTGCTAGCAGCTTAGCGCGTACAGGTGAAGCTTTCTTT. This codes for CASSLARTGEAFF.

This sequence joins TRBV5-1 and TRBJ2-7; D is undetermined. The CDR3 consists of 16 residues. The germline CDR1 and CDR2 sequences are SGHRS and YFSETQ. The V end lost 1 base, the J end lost 2 bases, and 16 bases lay between the germline ends. The CDR3 DNA is TGCGCCAGCAGCTTGACCCTCTCCCCCGGTACCTACGAGCAGTACTTC. Protein product: CASSLTLSPGTYEQYF.

This clonotype was seen a handful of times. This rearrangement joins TRBV20-1 to TRBJ1-5; maybe TRBD1 (5 bases). The CDR3 has 16 amino acids. V was pared by 7 bases and J by 5 bases, with 24 bases between. CDR1 is DFQATT, CDR2 SNEGSKA, per germline (reference sequence). CDR3 nucleotide sequence: TGCAGTGTCAGGGAAATGGTAAGAGTCCTAGATCAGCCCCAGCATTTT. Translation gives CSVREMVRVLDQPQHF.

V and J are TRBV19 and TRBJ2-7; maybe TRBD2 (7 bases). This CDR3 contains 14 residues. V was shortened by 11 bases and J by 2 bases, with 19 bases between the two germline ends. CDR1 and CDR2 (germline): LNHDA, SQIVND (reference sequence). This CDR3 is CASGRGDKPYEQYF. CDR3 nucleotide sequence: TGTGCCTCAGGCCGGGGGGACAAACCCTACGAGCAGTACTTC.

This clonotype has more than one count but fewer than ten. The chain couples TRBV20-1 to TRBJ2-1; a possible D gene is TRBD1 (5 bases). The CDR3 is 15 amino acids. The germline CDR1 and CDR2 sequences are DFQATT and SNEGSKA (reference sequence). The germline V and J ends were trimmed by 1 base and 6 bases, with 16 bases remaining between them. CDR3 sequence: CSARGGSVDLNEQFF. CDR3 sequence (DNA): TGCAGTGCTAGAGGGGGCAGCGTAGACCTCAATGAGCAGTTCTTC.

The chain combines TRBV20-1 with TRBJ2-3, with D hard to call. CDR3 length: 15 amino acids. The ends were cut back, 0 bases at V and 0 bases at J, with 10 bases in the middle. Per the germline V gene, CDR1 is DFQATT and CDR2 is SNEGSKA (reference sequence). The CDR3 spells CSARDLLRSTDTQYF. CDR3 nucleotide sequence: TGCAGTGCTAGAGATCTGTTGCGGAGCACAGATACGCAGTATTTT.

This clonotype was observed at least ten times. J is TRBJ2-7 and V is TRBV5-1; 8 bases are shared with TRBD1. This CDR3 spans 13 amino acids. CDR1 and CDR2 (germline): SGHRS, YFSETQ. The ends lost 0 bases at V and 4 bases at J; junction bases unmatched: 0. CDR3 in amino acids: CASSLDRGYEQYF. CDR3 nucleotide sequence: TGCGCCAGCAGCTTGGACAGGGGGTACGAGCAGTACTTC.

The genes are TRBV11-1 and TRBJ2-1; D call uncertain. The length of the CDR3 is 12 residues. Looked up from germline, CDR1 is SGHAT and CDR2 is FQDESV (reference sequence). V was cut by 5 bases and J by 5 bases, with 7 bases left in between. CDR3 sequence (DNA): TGTGCCAGCAGCCGAGGAGACAATGAGCAGTTCTTC. Translating gives CASSRGDNEQFF.

The chain carries TRBV6-2 or TRBV6-3 and TRBJ1-1; the D is unclear. Trimming removed 6 bases from V and 4 bases from J, with 9 bases in between. Germline values: CDR1 MNHEY, CDR2 SVGEGT. The CDR3 covers 12 residues. The CDR3 sequence: CASSWVGTEAFF. The CDR3 nucleotides read TGTGCCAGCAGCTGGGTCGGCACTGAAGCTTTCTTT.

The chain links TRBV24-1 to TRBJ2-5; 9 bases map to TRBD1. The V gene end was trimmed by 2 bases and the J gene end by 5 bases; junction bases not matched to a gene: 5. Germline V CDR1 and CDR2: KGHDR, SFDVKD. There are 15 residues in the CDR3. The CDR3 loop is CATSDWGQGEETQYF. The CDR3 DNA is TGTGCCACCAGTGATTGGGGACAGGGTGAGGAGACCCAGTACTTC.

CDR3 in amino acids: CATSDRTTSEKLFF. The CDR3 nucleotides read TGTGCCACCAGTGATAGGACCACGAGTGAAAAACTGTTTTTT. The V call is TRBV24-1, the J call TRBJ1-4; D gene ambiguous. In germline, CDR1 is KGHDR, CDR2 SFDVKD. The CDR3 has 14 amino acids. V lost 3 bases and J lost 7, with 11 bases in between.

CDR3 coding DNA: TGTGCCAGTAGACAAGATCCTGGAAACACCATATATTTT. Its protein product is CASRQDPGNTIYF. The chain carries TRBV28 and TRBJ1-3; D ambiguous. The germline CDR1 and CDR2 sequences are MDHEN and SYDVKM. The CDR3 loop spans 13 amino acids. V was clipped by 9 bases and J by 2 bases, with 11 bases between them.

CDR3 nucleotide sequence: TGTGCCAGCAGTTTAGGGCCCGGGGCTTTCTTT. The encoded protein is CASSLGPGAFF. The chain carries TRBV12-3 or TRBV12-4 and TRBJ1-1; D ambiguous. Trimming removed 1 base from V and 11 bases from J, with 8 bases in between. The CDR3 spans 11 residues.

The chain's CDR3 is CASSFLGDTGELFF. In nucleotides, the CDR3 is TGTGCCAGCAGCTTTCTAGGGGACACCGGGGAGCTGTTTTTT. V is TRBV7-9 and J is TRBJ2-2, with a tentative D call TRBD1 (5 bases). The CDR3 is made up of 14 amino acids. V lost 3 bases and J 3 bases, leaving 8 bases between the germline ends. The germline CDR1 and CDR2 sequences are SEHNR and FQNEAQ (reference sequence).

The chain is built from TRBV7-9 and TRBJ1-1, with D maybe TRBD1 (5 bases). The ends were cut back, 6 bases at V and 1 base at J, with 15 bases in the middle. The CDR3 loop spans 15 amino acids. Germline V gene data show CDR1 as SEHNR and CDR2 as FQNEAQ (reference sequence). CDR3 nucleotides: TGTGCCAGCAGGTGGTTGGGTGGGGGGAACACTGAAGCTTTCTTT. Its translation: CASRWLGGGNTEAFF.

This clonotype was found many times. CDR3 loop: CASNPWYDNEQFF. The CDR3 nucleotides are TGTGCCAGCAACCCCTGGTACGACAATGAGCAGTTCTTC. The chain is built from TRBV6-6 and TRBJ2-1; D uncertain. The CDR3 has 13 amino acids. V was pared by 7 bases and J by 5 bases, with 12 bases between. Looked up from germline, CDR1 is MNHNY and CDR2 is SVGAGI (reference sequence).

The sample holds a few counts of this clonotype. This rearrangement joins TRBV12-3 or TRBV12-4 to TRBJ2-1; D possibly corresponds to TRBD2 (6 bases). The germline V and J ends were trimmed by 3 bases and 3 bases, with 12 bases remaining between them. The CDR3 totals 15 residues. Written as DNA, the CDR3 is TGTGCCAGCAGTTTGGGGCGGGGCGACTACAATGAGCAGTTCTTC. This sequence encodes CASSLGRGDYNEQFF.

The chain joins TRBV4-2 to TRBJ2-7; a weak D match, TRBD2 (6 bases). Germline CDR1 reads LGHNA; CDR2 reads YNFKEQ. The CDR3 is 14 amino acids. V lost 1 base and J lost 2, with 9 bases in between. The DNA of the CDR3 is TGTGCCAGCAGCCAAGCCGGGAGCACCTACGAGCAGTACTTC. It translates to CASSQAGSTYEQYF.